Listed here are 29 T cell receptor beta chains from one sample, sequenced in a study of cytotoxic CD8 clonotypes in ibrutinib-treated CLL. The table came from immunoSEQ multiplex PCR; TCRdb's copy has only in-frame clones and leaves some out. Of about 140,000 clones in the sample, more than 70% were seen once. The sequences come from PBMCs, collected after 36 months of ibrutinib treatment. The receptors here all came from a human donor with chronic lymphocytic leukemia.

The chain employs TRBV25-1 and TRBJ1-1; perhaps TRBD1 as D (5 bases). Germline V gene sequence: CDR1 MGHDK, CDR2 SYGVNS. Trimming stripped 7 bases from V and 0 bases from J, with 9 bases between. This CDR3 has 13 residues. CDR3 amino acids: CASMGGMNTEAFF. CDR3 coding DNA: TGTGCCAGCATGGGGGGGATGAACACTGAAGCTTTCTTT.

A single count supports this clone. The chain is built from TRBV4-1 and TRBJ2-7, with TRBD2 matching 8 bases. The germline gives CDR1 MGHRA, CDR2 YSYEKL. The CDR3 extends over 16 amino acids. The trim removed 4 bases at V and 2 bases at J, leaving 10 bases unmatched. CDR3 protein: CASSRHRGGTAYEQYF. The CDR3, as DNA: TGCGCCAGCAGCCGTCATCGGGGGGGGACGGCCTACGAGCAGTACTTC.

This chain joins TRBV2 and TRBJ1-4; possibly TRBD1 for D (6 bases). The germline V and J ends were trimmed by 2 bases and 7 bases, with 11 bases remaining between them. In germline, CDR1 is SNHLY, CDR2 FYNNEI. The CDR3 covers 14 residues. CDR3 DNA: TGTGCCAGCAGTGAAAGAGGAGGGGGTGAAAAACTGTTTTTT. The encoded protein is CASSERGGGEKLFF. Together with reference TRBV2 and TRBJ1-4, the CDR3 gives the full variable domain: EPEVTQTPSHQVTQMGQEVILRCVPISNHLYFYWYRQILGQKVEFLVSFYNNEISEKSEIFDDQFSVERPDGSNFTLKIRSTKLEDSAMYFCASSERGGGEKLFFGSGTQLSVL.

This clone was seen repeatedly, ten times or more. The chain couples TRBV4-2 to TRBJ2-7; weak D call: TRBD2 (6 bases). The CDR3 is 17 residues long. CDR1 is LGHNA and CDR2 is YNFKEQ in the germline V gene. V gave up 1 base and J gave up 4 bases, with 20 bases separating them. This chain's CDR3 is CASSQAGEADLLYEQYF. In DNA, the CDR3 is TGTGCCAGCAGCCAAGCGGGGGAGGCAGATCTCCTTTACGAGCAGTACTTC.

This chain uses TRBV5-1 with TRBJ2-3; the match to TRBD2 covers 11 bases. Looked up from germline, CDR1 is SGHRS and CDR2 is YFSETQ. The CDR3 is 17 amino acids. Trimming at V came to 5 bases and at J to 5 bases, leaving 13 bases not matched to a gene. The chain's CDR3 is CASRIHRLAGLEDTQYF. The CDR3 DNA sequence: TGCGCCAGCAGGATCCACCGACTAGCGGGGTTAGAAGATACGCAGTATTTT. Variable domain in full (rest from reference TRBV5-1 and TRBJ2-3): KAGVTQTPRYLIKTRGQQVTLSCSPISGHRSVSWYQQTPGQGLQFLFEYFSETQRNKGNFPGRFSGRQFSNSRSEMNVSTLELGDSALYLCASRIHRLAGLEDTQYFGPGTRLTVL.

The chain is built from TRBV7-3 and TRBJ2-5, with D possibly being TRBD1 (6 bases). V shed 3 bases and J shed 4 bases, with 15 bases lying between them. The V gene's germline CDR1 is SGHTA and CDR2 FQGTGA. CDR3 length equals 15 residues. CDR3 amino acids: CASSFFGGGGETQYF. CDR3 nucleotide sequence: TGTGCCAGCAGCTTTTTTGGGGGCGGAGGAGAGACCCAGTACTTC.

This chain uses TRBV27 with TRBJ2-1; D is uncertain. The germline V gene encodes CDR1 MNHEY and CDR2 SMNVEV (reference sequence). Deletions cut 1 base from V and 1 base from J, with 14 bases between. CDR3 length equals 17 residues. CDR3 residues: CASSLWAPYPSYNEQFF. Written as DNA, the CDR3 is TGTGCCAGCAGTTTATGGGCCCCTTACCCTTCCTACAATGAGCAGTTCTTC.

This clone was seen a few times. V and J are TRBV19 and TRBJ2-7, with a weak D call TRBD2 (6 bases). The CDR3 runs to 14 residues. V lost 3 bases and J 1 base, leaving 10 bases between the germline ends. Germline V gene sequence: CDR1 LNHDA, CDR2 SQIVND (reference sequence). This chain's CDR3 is CASSILGGSYEQYF. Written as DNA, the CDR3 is TGTGCCAGTAGTATCTTGGGGGGTTCCTACGAGCAGTACTTC.

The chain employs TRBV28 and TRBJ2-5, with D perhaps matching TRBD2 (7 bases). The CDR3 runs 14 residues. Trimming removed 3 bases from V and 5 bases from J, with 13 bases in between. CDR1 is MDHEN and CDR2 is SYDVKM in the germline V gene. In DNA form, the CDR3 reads TGTGCCAGCAGTTTCGCGGGGGCGGGGGAGACCCAGTACTTC. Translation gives CASSFAGAGETQYF.

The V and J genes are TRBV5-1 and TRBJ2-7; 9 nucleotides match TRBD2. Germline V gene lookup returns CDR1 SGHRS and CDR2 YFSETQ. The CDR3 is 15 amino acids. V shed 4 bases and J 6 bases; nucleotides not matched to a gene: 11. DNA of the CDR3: TGCGCCAGCAGCCACGAGGCGGGAGGGCCGCCCGAGCAGTACTTC. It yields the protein CASSHEAGGPPEQYF.

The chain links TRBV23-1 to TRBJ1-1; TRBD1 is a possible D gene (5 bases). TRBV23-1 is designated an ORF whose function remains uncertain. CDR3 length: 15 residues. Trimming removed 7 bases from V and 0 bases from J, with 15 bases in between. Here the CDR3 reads CASTCRAQVNTEAFF. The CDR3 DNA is TGCGCCAGCACCTGCCGTGCACAGGTGAACACTGAAGCTTTCTTT.

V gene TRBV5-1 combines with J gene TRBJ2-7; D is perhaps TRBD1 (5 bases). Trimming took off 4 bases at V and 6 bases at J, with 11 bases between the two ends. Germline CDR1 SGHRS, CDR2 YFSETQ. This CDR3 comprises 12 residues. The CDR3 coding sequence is TGCGCCAGCAGCGTGGACACTCTCGAGCAGTACTTC. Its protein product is CASSVDTLEQYF.

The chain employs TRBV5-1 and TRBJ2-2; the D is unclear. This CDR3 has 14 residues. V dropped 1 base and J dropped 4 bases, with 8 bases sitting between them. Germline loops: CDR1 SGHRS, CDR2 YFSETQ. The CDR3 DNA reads TGCGCCAGCAGCTTGTCCCTGGGCACCGGGGAGCTGTTTTTT. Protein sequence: CASSLSLGTGELFF.

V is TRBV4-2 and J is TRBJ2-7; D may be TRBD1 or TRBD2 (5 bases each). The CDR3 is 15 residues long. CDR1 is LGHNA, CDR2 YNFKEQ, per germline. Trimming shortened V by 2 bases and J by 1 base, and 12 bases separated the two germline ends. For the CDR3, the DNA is TGTGCCAGCAGCCAATGGGGGAAGGGGTCCTACGAGCAGTACTTC. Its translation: CASSQWGKGSYEQYF.

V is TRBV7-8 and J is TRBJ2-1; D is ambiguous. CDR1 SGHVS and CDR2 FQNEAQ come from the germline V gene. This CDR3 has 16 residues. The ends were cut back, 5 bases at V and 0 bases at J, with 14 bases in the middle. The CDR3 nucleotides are TGTGCCAGCAGCGCCACATCGGCTGGCTCCTACAATGAGCAGTTCTTC. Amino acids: CASSATSAGSYNEQFF.

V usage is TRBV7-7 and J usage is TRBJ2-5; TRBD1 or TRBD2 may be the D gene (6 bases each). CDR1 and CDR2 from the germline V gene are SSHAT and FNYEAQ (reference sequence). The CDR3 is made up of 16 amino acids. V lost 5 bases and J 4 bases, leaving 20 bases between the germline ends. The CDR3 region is CASSPGFGGPGETQYF. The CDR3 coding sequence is TGTGCCAGCAGCCCCGGGTTTGGGGGGCCGGGAGAGACCCAGTACTTC.

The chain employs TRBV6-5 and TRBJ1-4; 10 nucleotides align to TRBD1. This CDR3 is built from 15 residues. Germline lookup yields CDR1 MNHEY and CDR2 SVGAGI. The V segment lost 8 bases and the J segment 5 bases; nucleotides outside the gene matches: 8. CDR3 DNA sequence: TGTGCCAGCGGTAGGGACAGGGGCCGCAATGAAAAACTGTTTTTT. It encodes CASGRDRGRNEKLFF.

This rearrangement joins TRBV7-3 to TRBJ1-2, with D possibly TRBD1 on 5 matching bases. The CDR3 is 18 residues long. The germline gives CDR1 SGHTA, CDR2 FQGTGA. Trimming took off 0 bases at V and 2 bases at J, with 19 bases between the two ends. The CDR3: CASSLTRDGHVGNYGYTF. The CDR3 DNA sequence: TGTGCCAGCAGCTTAACGAGGGACGGCCACGTTGGAAACTATGGCTACACCTTC.

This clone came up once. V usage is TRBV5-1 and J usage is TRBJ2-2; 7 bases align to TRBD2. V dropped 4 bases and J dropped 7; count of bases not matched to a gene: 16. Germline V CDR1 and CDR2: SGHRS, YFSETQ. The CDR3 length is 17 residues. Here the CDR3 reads CASSPRGVVNSNGELFF. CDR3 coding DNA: TGCGCCAGCAGCCCCCGGGGGGTAGTGAATTCCAACGGGGAGCTGTTTTTT. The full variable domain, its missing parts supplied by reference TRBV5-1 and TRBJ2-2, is KAGVTQTPRYLIKTRGQQVTLSCSPISGHRSVSWYQQTPGQGLQFLFEYFSETQRNKGNFPGRFSGRQFSNSRSEMNVSTLELGDSALYLCASSPRGVVNSNGELFFGEGSRLTVL.

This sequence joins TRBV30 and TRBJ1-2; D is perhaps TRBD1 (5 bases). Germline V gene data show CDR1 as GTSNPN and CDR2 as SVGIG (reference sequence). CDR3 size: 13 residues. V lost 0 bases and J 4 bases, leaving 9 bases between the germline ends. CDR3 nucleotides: TGTGCCTGGAGTGTAGAGACAGCCTATGGCTACACCTTC. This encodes CAWSVETAYGYTF.

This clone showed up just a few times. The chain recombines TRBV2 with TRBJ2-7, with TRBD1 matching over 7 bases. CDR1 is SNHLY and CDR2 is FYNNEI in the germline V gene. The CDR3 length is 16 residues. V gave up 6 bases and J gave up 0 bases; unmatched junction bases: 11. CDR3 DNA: TGTGCCAGCAGCCGGGCCTATCGGGACAGCTCCTACGAGCAGTACTTC. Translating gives CASSRAYRDSSYEQYF.

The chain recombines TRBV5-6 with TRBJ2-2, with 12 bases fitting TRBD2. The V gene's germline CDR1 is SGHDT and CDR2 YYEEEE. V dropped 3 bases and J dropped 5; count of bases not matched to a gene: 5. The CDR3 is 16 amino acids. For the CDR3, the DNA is TGTGCCAGCAGCTGGGGAACTAGCGGGGGGACCGGGGAGCTGTTTTTT. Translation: CASSWGTSGGTGELFF.

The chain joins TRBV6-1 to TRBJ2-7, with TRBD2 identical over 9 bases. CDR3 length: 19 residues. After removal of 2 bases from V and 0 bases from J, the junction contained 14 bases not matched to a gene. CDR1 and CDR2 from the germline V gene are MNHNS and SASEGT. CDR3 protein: CASSEIKGSGSLSSYEQYF. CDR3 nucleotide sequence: TGTGCCAGCAGTGAAATTAAGGGTAGCGGGAGCCTGAGCTCCTACGAGCAGTACTTC.

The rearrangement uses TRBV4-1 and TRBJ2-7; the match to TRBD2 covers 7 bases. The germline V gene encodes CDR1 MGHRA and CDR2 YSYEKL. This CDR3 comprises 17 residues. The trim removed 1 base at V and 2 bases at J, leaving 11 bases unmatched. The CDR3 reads CASSQGLGAGATYEQYF. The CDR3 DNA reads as TGCGCCAGCAGCCAAGGGTTAGGGGCGGGAGCGACCTACGAGCAGTACTTC.

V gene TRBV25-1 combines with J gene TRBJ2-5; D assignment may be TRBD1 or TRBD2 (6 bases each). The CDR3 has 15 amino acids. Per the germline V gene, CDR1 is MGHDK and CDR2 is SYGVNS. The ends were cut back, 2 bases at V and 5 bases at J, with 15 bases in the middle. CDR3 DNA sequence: TGTGCCAGCAGTGAACAGGACGGGGGCAGGGAGACCCAGTACTTC. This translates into CASSEQDGGRETQYF.

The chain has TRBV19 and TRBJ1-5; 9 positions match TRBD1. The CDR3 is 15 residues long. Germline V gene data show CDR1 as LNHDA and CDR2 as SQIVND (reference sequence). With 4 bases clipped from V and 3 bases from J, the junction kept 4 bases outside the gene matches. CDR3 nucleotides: TGTGCCAGTAGTACGGACAGGGGTAACAATCAGCCCCAGCATTTT. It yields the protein CASSTDRGNNQPQHF.

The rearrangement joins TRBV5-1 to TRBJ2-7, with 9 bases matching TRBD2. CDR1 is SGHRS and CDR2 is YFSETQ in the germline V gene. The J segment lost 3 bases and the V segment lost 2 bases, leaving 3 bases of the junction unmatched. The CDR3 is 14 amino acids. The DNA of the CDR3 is TGCGCCAGCAGCTTCCGAGCGGGGGGCTACGAGCAGTACTTC. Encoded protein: CASSFRAGGYEQYF.

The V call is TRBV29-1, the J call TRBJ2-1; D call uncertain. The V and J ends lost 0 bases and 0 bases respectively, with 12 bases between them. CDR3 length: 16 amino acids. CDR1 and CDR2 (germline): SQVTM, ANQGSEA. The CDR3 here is CSVEDPAASSYNEQFF. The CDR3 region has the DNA TGCAGCGTTGAAGACCCCGCGGCTAGCTCCTACAATGAGCAGTTCTTC.

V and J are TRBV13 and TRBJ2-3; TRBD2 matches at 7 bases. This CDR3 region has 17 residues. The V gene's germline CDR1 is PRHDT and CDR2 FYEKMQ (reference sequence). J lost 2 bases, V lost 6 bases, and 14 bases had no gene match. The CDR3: CASSETRTGTITDTQYF. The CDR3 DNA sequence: TGTGCCAGCAGTGAGACACGCACCGGGACTATCACAGATACGCAGTATTTT.